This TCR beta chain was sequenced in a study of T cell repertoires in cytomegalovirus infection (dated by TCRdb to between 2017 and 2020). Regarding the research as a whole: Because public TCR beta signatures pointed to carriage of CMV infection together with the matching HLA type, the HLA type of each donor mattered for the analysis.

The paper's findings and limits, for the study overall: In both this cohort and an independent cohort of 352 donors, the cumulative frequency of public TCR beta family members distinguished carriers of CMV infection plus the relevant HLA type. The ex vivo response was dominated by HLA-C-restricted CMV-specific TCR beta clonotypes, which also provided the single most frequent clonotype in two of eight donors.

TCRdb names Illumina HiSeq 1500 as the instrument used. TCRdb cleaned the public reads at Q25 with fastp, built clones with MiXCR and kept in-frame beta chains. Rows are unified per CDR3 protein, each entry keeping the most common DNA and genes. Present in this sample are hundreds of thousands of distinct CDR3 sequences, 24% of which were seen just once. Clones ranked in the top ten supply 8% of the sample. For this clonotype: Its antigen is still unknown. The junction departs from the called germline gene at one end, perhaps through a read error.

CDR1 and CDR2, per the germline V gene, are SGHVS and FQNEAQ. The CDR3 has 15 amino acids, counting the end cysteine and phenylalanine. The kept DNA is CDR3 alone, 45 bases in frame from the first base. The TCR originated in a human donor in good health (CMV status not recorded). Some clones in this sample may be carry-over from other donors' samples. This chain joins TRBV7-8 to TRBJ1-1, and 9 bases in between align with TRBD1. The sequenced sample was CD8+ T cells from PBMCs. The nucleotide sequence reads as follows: TGTGCCGGCAGCCCAAGGGGACAGGGACGGACTGAGGCTTTCTTT. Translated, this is CAGSPRGQGRTEAFF.